This T cell receptor beta chain was profiled in a study of T cells in Graves' hyperthyroidism and ophthalmopathy. Overall study results and limits: Most clonotypes expanded in the thyroid (above 0.001) were also present in blood.

Amplification targeted TCR beta CDR3 regions from RNA transcripts. The study used the HTBI primer set for a first-round RT-PCR of the TCR CDR3. From the multiplex PCR reads, TCRdb called clonotypes with MiXCR, one entry per CDR3 protein. In the table there are about 400,000 distinct CDR3 sequences, 15% to 17% of which are singletons. Many counts were recorded for this clonotype. Its cognate antigen is unknown. CDR3 size: 14 residues. Per germline, CDR1 SGHAT and CDR2 FQNNGV. The junction had 6 bases not matched to a gene; V was cut back by 3 bases and J by 6 bases. Graves' hyperthyroidism is called stable when ophthalmopathy does not progress within 18 months. Participants, patients aged 18 to 65, had newly diagnosed hyperthyroidism with a duration under 2 months. Patients having uncontrolled infection, another autoimmune disease, pregnancy or lactation were not included.

Sequenced sample: blood. The origin of this receptor is a woman between 18 and 30 years old with Graves' hyperthyroidism. The chain is built from TRBV11-2 and TRBJ2-7, with TRBD1 matching over 9 bases. In DNA form, the CDR3 reads TGTGCCAGCAGCTTCGGGACAGGGTATTTCGAGCAGTACTTC. Its protein product is CASSFGTGYFEQYF. Based on the CDR3 plus reference TRBV11-2 and TRBJ2-7, the full variable domain is EAGVAQSPRYKIIEKRQSVAFWCNPISGHATLYWYQQILGQGPKLLIQFQNNGVVDDSQLPKDRFSAERLKGVDSTLKIQPAKLEDSAVYLCASSFGTGYFEQYFGPGTRLTVT.